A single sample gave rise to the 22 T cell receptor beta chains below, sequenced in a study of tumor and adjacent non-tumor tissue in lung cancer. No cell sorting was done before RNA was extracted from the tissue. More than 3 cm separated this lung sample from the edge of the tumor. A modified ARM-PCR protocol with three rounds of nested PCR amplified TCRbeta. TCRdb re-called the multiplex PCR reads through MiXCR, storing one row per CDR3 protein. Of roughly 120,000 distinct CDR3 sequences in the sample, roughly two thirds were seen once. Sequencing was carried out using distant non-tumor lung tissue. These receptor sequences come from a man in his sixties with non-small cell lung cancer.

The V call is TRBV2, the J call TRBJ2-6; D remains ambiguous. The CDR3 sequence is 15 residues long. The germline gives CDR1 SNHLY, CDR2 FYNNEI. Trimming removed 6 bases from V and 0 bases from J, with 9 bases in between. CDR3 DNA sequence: TGTGCCAGCAGCGAGAGGAACTCTGGGGCCAACGTCCTGACTTTC. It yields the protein CASSERNSGANVLTF.

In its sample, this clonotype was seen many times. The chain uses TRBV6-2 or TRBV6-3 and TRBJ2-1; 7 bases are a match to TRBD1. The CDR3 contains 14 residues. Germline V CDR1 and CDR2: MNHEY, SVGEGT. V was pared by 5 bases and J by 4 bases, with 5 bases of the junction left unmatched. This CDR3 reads CASSPRDRYNEQFF. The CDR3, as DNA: TGTGCCAGCAGTCCCCGGGACAGATACAATGAGCAGTTCTTC.

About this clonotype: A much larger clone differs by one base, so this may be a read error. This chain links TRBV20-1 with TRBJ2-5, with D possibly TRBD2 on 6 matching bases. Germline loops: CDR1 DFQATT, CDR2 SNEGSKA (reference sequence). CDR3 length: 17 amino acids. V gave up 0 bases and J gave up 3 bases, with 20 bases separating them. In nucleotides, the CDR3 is TGCAGTGCTAGAGAGGGGAGGCCCCGGACGATTGAAGAGACCCAGTACTTC. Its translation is CSAREGRPRTIEETQYF.

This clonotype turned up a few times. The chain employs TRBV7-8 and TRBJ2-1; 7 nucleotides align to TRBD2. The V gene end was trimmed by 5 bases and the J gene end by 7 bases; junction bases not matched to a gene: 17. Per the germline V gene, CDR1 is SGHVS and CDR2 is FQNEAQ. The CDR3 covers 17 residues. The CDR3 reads CASSPRLGGRAFNEQFF. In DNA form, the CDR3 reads TGTGCCAGCAGCCCCCGCCTCGGGGGGAGGGCCTTTAATGAGCAGTTCTTC.

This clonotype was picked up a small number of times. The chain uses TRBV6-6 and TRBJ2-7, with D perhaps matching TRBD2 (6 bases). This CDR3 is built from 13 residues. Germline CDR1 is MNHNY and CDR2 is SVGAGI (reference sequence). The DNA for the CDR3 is TGTGCTAGCGGTTACTCGAAGGGTTACGAGCAGTACTTC. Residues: CASGYSKGYEQYF.

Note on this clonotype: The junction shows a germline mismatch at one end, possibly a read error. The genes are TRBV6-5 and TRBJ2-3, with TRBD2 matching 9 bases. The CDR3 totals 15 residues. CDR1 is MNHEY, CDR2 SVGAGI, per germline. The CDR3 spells CTSSYSGGRADTQYF. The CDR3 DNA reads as TGTACCAGCAGTTACAGTGGCGGGAGGGCAGATACGCAGTATTTT.

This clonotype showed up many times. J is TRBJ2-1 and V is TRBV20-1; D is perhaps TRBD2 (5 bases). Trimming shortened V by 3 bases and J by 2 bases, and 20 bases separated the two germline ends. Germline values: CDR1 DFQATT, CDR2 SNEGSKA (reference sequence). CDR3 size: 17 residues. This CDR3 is CSASPRRPGLTYNEQFF. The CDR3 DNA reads TGCAGTGCTAGCCCGAGGCGACCCGGACTGACCTACAATGAGCAGTTCTTC.

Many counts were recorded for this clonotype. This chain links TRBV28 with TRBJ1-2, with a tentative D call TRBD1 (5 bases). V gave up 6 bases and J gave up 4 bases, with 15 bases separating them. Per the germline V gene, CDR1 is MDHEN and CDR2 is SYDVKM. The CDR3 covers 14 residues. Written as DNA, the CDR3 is TGTGCCAGCAGCCCAGAAGGGGCGGCCTATGGCTACACCTTC. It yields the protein CASSPEGAAYGYTF.

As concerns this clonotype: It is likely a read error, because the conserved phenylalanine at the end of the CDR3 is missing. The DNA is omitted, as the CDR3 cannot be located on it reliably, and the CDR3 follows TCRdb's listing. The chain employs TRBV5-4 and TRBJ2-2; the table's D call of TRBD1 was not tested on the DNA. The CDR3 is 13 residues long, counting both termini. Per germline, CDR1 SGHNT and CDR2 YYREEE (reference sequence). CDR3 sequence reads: CASRGDRSGELFL.

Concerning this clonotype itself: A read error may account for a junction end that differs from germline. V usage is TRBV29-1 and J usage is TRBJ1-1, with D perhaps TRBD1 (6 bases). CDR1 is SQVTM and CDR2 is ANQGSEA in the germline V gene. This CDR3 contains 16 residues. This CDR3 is CSVGKAGVGIDTDALF. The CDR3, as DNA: TGCAGCGTTGGGAAAGCAGGGGTGGGAATTGACACTGATGCTTTATTT.

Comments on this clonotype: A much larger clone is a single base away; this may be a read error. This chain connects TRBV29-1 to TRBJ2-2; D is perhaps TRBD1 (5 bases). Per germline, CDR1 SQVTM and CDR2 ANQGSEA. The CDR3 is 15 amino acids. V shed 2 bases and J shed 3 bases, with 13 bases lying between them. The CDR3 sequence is CSVERAGIDTGELFF. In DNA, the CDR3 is TGCAGCGTTGAAAGGGCAGGGATTGACACCGGGGAGCTGTTTTTT.

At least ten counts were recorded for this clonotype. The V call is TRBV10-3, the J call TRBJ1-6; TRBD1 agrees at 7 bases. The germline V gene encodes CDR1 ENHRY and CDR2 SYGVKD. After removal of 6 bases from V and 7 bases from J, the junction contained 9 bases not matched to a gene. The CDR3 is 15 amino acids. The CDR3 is CAIRGDSAVNSPLHF. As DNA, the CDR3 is TGTGCCATCAGGGGGGACAGCGCTGTAAATTCACCCCTCCACTTT.

CDR3 region: CASSLGPGLAGGLTGELFF. CDR3 coding DNA: TGTGCCAGCAGCTTGGGACCGGGACTAGCGGGAGGACTCACCGGGGAGCTGTTTTTT. The chain is built from TRBV7-2 and TRBJ2-2; TRBD2 agrees at 15 bases. J lost 4 bases, V lost 3 bases, and 9 bases had no gene match. The CDR3 has 19 residues. Per germline, CDR1 SGHTA and CDR2 FQGNSA.

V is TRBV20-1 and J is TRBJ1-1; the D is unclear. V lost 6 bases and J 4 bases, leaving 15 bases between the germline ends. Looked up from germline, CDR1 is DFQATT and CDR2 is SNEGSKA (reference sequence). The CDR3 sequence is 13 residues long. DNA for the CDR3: TGCAGTGCCGACGGCAGATCCCGCACTGAAGCTTTCTTT. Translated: CSADGRSRTEAFF.

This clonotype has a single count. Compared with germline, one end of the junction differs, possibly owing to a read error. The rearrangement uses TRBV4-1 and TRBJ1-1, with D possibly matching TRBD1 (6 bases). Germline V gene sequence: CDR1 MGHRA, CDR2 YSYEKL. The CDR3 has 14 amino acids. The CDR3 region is CASGHLTGPTEVFF. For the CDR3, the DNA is TGCGCCAGCGGCCACCTGACAGGACCCACTGAAGTTTTCTTT.

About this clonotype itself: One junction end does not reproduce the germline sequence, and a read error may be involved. CDR3 protein: CSARGGTGSNTWELFF. CDR3 bases: TGCAGCGCCAGGGGGGGGACAGGGTCGAACACCTGGGAGCTGTTTTTT. The chain has TRBV29-1 and TRBJ2-2; the match to TRBD1 covers 9 bases. This CDR3 comprises 16 residues. Per the germline V gene, CDR1 is SQVTM and CDR2 is ANQGSEA.

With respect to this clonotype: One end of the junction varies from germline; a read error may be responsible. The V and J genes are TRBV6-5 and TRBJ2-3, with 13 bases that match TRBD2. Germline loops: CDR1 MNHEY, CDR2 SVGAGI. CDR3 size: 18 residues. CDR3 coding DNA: TGTGCCAGCAGTAACCTAGGACTAGCGGGGGCCCCGCGGGATATGCAGTATTTT. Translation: CASSNLGLAGAPRDMQYF.

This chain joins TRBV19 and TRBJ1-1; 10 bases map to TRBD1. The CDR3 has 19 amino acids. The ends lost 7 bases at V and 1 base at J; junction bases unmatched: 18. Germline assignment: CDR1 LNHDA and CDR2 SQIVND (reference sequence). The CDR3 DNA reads TGTGCCAGTATCCCTCCCCTCAGAAGACAGGGGGCACAGAACACTGAAGCTTTCTTT. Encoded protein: CASIPPLRRQGAQNTEAFF.

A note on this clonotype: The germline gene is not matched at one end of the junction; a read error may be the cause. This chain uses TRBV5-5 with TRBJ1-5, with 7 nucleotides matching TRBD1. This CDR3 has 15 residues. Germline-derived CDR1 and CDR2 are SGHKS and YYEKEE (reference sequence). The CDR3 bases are TGTACCAGCAGCTCACAGGGGCCTGGAAATCAGTCCCAGCATTTT. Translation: CTSSSQGPGNQSQHF.

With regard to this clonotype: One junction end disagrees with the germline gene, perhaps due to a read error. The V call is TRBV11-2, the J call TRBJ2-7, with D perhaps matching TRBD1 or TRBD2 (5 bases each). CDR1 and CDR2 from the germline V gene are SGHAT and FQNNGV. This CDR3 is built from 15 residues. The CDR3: CASSRSGQGLCEQYF. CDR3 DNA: TGTGCCAGCAGCCGTTCGGGGCAGGGCCTCTGCGAGCAGTACTTT.

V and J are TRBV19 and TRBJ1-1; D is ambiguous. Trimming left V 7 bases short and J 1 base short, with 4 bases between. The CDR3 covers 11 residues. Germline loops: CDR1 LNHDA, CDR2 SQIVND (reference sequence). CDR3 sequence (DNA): TGTGCCAGTAACGGGAACACTGAAGCTTTCTTT. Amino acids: CASNGNTEAFF.

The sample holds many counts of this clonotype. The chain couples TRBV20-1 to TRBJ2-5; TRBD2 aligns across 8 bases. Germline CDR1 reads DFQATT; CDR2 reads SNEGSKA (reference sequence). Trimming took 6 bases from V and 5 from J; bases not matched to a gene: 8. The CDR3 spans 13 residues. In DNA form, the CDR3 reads TGCAGTGCCGCCCCAGCGGGGGATGAGACCCAGTACTTC. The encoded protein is CSAAPAGDETQYF.